The 27 T cell receptor beta chains below come from one sample, sequenced in a study of Ad26.COV2.S vaccination and SARS-CoV-2 variants (dated by TCRdb to the early 2020s). The sample's treatment or condition label is to be understood as: some 20 received Ad26.COV2.S at low or high dose, single or two shots; five or six received placebo; per-sample allocation not given. For vaccine and placebo recipients, repertoires were sequenced using samples collected on day 63 after the first injection. The library was built by means of the immunoSEQ multiplex PCR assay. The table was pulled from immuneACCESS by TCRdb, which kept in-frame rearrangements only. Such tables lose some clones; where checked, under half of the loss comes from unresolved V genes, and the rest has no known cause. In this sample the table shows 330,000 or so clones, approximately 87% of which occur a single time. 4.5% to 5.5% of the sample goes to the ten largest clones.

The sequencing used peripheral blood, collected in a trial of Ad26.COV2.S vaccine versus placebo. The source is a person between 18 and 59 years old who received the Ad26.COV2.S COVID-19 vaccine or a placebo.

The rearrangement links TRBV7-9 to TRBJ2-4, with a possible D match to TRBD2 (6 bases). V was cut by 6 bases and J by 4 bases, with 13 bases left in between. Germline CDR1 SEHNR, CDR2 FQNEAQ (reference sequence). CDR3 size: 14 residues. The CDR3: CASSLGLFKNIQYF. CDR3 DNA sequence: TGTGCCAGCAGTTTGGGACTGTTTAAAAACATTCAGTACTTC.

This clone was found a few times. The gene calls are TRBV19 and TRBJ2-2; tentative D call: TRBD1 (6 bases). CDR3 length: 15 residues. Trimming cost V 10 bases and J 1 base, with 16 bases left between them. Germline V gene lookup returns CDR1 LNHDA and CDR2 SQIVND (reference sequence). The CDR3: CATMPGQLNTGELFF. As DNA, the CDR3 is TGTGCCACTATGCCGGGACAACTGAACACCGGGGAGCTGTTTTTT.

CDR3 DNA: TGTGCCAGCAGCCAACTAGGTTTAAACGGCTACACCTTC. It codes for CASSQLGLNGYTF. This chain joins TRBV3-1 (or the pseudogene TRBV3-2) and TRBJ1-2, with D unresolved. The ends were cut back, 2 bases at V and 8 bases at J, with 12 bases in the middle. This CDR3 has 13 residues. Germline V CDR1 and CDR2: LGHDT, YNNKEL (reference sequence).

The chain links TRBV28 to TRBJ1-3; D gene uncertain. Germline assignment: CDR1 MDHEN and CDR2 SYDVKM. This CDR3 has 10 residues. Trimming pared 8 bases from V and 4 bases from J, leaving 3 bases between. DNA for the CDR3: TGTGCCAGCGGGGGAAACACCATATATTTT. It yields the protein CASGGNTIYF. The whole variable domain, remainder taken from reference TRBV28 and TRBJ1-3, is DVKVTQSSRYLVKRTGEKVFLECVQDMDHENMFWYRQDPGLGLRLIYFSYDVKMKEKGDIPEGYSVSREKKERFSLILESASTNQTSMYLCASGGNTIYFGEGSWLTVV.

The rearrangement uses TRBV19 and TRBJ1-2; D uncertain. V lost 3 bases and J lost 1, with 9 bases in between. CDR1 and CDR2 from the germline V gene are LNHDA and SQIVND (reference sequence). The CDR3 is 14 residues long. The chain's CDR3 is CASSIGRINYGYTF. DNA for the CDR3: TGTGCCAGTAGTATTGGCAGGATTAACTATGGCTACACCTTC.

This clone has ten or more counts. This sample also contains other DNA sequences that code for the same CDR3. V usage is TRBV5-1 and J usage is TRBJ1-1; a weak D match, TRBD1 (5 bases). Per germline, CDR1 SGHRS and CDR2 YFSETQ. The germline V and J ends were trimmed by 0 bases and 3 bases, with 9 bases remaining between them. The CDR3 extends over 14 amino acids. Here the CDR3 DNA reads TGCGCCAGCAGCTTGGGTGGGGGGTACACTGAAGCTTTCTTT. This encodes CASSLGGGYTEAFF.

The V call is TRBV6-5, the J call TRBJ1-5, with TRBD1 identical over 7 bases. CDR3 length: 15 amino acids. Germline V gives CDR1 MNHEY, CDR2 SVGAGI. After removal of 6 bases from V and 1 base from J, the junction contained 6 bases not matched to a gene. The CDR3 sequence: CASRKQGFSNQPQHF. The CDR3 DNA reads TGTGCCAGCAGGAAACAGGGGTTCAGCAATCAGCCCCAGCATTTT.

V is TRBV3-1 (or the pseudogene TRBV3-2) and J is TRBJ1-3; 7 nucleotides agree with TRBD1. This CDR3 has 13 residues. Germline V lookup: CDR1 LGHDT, CDR2 YNNKEL (reference sequence). J gave up 4 bases and V 7 bases, and 4 bases lay outside the gene matches. The CDR3, as DNA: TGTGCCAGCAAACAGGGGCACGGAAACACCATATATTTT. Translation gives CASKQGHGNTIYF.

As concerns this clone: Distinct nucleotide sequences in the sample also encode this CDR3. The genes are TRBV18 and TRBJ2-1, with D possibly being TRBD2 (6 bases). CDR3 length: 13 residues. V lost 3 bases and J 5 bases, leaving 8 bases between the germline ends. The V gene's germline CDR1 is KGHSH and CDR2 LQKENI. The CDR3 DNA reads TGTGCCAGCTCACCGGGACTCAACAATGAGCAGTTCTTC. This gives the protein CASSPGLNNEQFF.

This clone has only one observation. The chain couples TRBV29-1 to TRBJ2-2; TRBD2 aligns across 14 bases. CDR1 and CDR2 (germline): SQVTM, ANQGSEA. The J segment lost 8 bases and the V segment lost 3 bases, leaving 5 bases of the junction unmatched. This CDR3 spans 15 amino acids. CDR3 in amino acids: CSVEGLAGATGELFF. The CDR3, as DNA: TGCAGCGTTGAGGGACTAGCGGGAGCAACAGGGGAGCTGTTTTTT.

The J gene is TRBJ1-5, the V gene TRBV19, with a tentative D call TRBD1 (6 bases). The CDR3 loop spans 14 amino acids. Germline-derived CDR1 and CDR2 are LNHDA and SQIVND (reference sequence). V lost 7 bases to trimming and J lost 0 bases, with 10 bases between them. The CDR3 sequence: CASTGQYSNQPQHF. The CDR3 region has the DNA TGTGCCAGTACAGGACAGTATAGCAATCAGCCCCAGCATTTT.

This chain uses TRBV28 with TRBJ2-5, with a possible D match to TRBD1 (5 bases). The V gene lost 2 bases and the J gene lost 5 bases, with 12 bases spanning the gap. The CDR3 contains 14 residues. Germline V gives CDR1 MDHEN, CDR2 SYDVKM. Written as DNA, the CDR3 is TGTGCCAGCAGTTTACAGGGTAATCGGGAGACCCAGTACTTC. Protein: CASSLQGNRETQYF.

The chain joins TRBV30 to TRBJ1-2; D remains ambiguous. Trimming shortened V by 4 bases and J by 7 bases, and 13 bases separated the two germline ends. There are 12 residues in the CDR3. Germline V CDR1 and CDR2: GTSNPN, SVGIG (reference sequence). The CDR3 reads CAWTEGASGYTF. In DNA, the CDR3 is TGTGCCTGGACTGAAGGCGCAAGTGGCTACACCTTC.

The chain is built from TRBV2 and TRBJ1-2; D unclear. Germline CDR1 and CDR2: SNHLY and FYNNEI. The CDR3 has 14 amino acids. V shed 2 bases and J shed 8 bases, with 15 bases lying between them. The CDR3 DNA sequence: TGTGCCAGCAGTGAACTCAGCCGTTTAATGGGCTACACCTTC. This translates into CASSELSRLMGYTF.

This chain's CDR3 is CASSPGLVVRETQYF. The DNA for the CDR3 is TGTGCCAGCAGCCCGGGACTAGTGGTAAGAGAGACCCAGTACTTC. The rearrangement uses TRBV2 and TRBJ2-5, with 8 nucleotides matching TRBD2. Germline trimming cut 6 bases from V and 4 bases from J; bases unmatched to any gene: 10. The CDR3 extends over 15 amino acids. Germline CDR1 SNHLY, CDR2 FYNNEI.

V gene TRBV11-2 combines with J gene TRBJ2-7, with D perhaps assigned TRBD1 or TRBD2 (5 bases each). The germline V gene has CDR1 SGHAT and CDR2 FQNNGV. The ends were cut back, 5 bases at V and 5 bases at J, with 16 bases in the middle. CDR3 length: 14 amino acids. The CDR3 DNA reads as TGTGCCAGCAGCCCGGGACCGCTTTTCCACGAGCAGTACTTC. Translated: CASSPGPLFHEQYF.

The chain's CDR3 is CASSLALGGATNEKLFF. In nucleotides, the CDR3 is TGTGCCAGCAGCTTAGCACTCGGGGGTGCAACTAATGAAAAACTGTTTTTT. The genes are TRBV7-7 and TRBJ1-4; maybe TRBD1 (5 bases). V was shortened by 0 bases and J by 0 bases, with 11 bases between the two germline ends. The CDR3 is 17 amino acids. CDR1 SSHAT and CDR2 FNYEAQ come from the germline V gene (reference sequence).

The V and J genes are TRBV19 and TRBJ2-7; D remains ambiguous. CDR1 is LNHDA, CDR2 SQIVND, per germline (reference sequence). V lost 9 bases and J lost 2, with 17 bases in between. The CDR3 loop spans 14 amino acids. The CDR3 region is CASLLSGQPYEQYF. In nucleotides, the CDR3 is TGTGCCAGCCTCCTCAGTGGCCAGCCCTACGAGCAGTACTTC.

The chain links TRBV11-2 to TRBJ1-2, with D possibly TRBD1 on 5 matching bases. The length of the CDR3 is 12 residues. The germline CDR1 and CDR2 sequences are SGHAT and FQNNGV. V gave up 3 bases and J gave up 8 bases, with 10 bases separating them. CDR3: CASSFSGQGYTF. CDR3 bases: TGTGCCAGCAGCTTTTCGGGGCAGGGCTACACCTTC.

Points on this clone: Within the sample, other DNA sequences also encode this same CDR3. This sequence joins TRBV7-2 and TRBJ2-1, with 12 bases matching TRBD2. V shed 5 bases and J 5 bases; nucleotides not matched to a gene: 4. The germline V gene has CDR1 SGHTA and CDR2 FQGNSA. This CDR3 has 15 amino acids. CDR3 amino acids: CASSPGLAGNNEQFF. The CDR3 coding sequence is TGTGCCAGCAGCCCGGGACTAGCGGGCAACAATGAGCAGTTCTTC.

This clone was observed at least ten times. V and J are TRBV7-9 and TRBJ1-4; D unclear. This CDR3 has 14 residues. Trimming removed 5 bases from V and 0 bases from J, with 7 bases in between. Germline V gene data show CDR1 as SEHNR and CDR2 as FQNEAQ (reference sequence). DNA of the CDR3: TGTGCCAGCAGCCGAATAACAACTAATGAAAAACTGTTTTTT. The encoded protein is CASSRITTNEKLFF.

The genes are TRBV5-4 and TRBJ2-3; 7 bases align to TRBD1. The length of the CDR3 is 14 residues. From germline, CDR1 is SGHNT and CDR2 YYREEE (reference sequence). The V gene end was trimmed by 4 bases and the J gene end by 1 base; junction bases not matched to a gene: 3. The CDR3 region is CASSTGQRTDTQYF. Written as DNA, the CDR3 is TGTGCCAGCAGCACGGGACAGCGCACAGATACGCAGTATTTT.

The V gene is TRBV7-8, the J gene TRBJ2-7; D uncertain. CDR3 size: 16 residues. CDR1 is SGHVS and CDR2 is FQNEAQ in the germline V gene. V was shortened by 1 base and J by 0 bases, with 13 bases between the two germline ends. Written as DNA, the CDR3 is TGTGCCAGCAGCTTAGACGGCGGAGCCTTCTCCTACGAGCAGTACGTC. This codes for CASSLDGGAFSYEQYV.

The rearrangement uses TRBV27 and TRBJ2-3; D is ambiguous. Trimming shortened V by 3 bases and J by 6 bases, and 4 bases separated the two germline ends. The germline V gene has CDR1 MNHEY and CDR2 SMNVEV (reference sequence). The CDR3 loop spans 11 amino acids. The CDR3: CASSFGDTQYF. Written as DNA, the CDR3 is TGTGCCAGCAGTTTCGGGGATACGCAGTATTTT.

This chain joins TRBV14 and TRBJ2-7; possibly TRBD1 for D (6 bases). This CDR3 region has 14 residues. CDR1 SGHDN and CDR2 FVKESK come from the germline V gene. V lost 8 bases and J lost 2, with 16 bases in between. The CDR3 bases are TGTGCCAGCTCATCTCTTACAGGGACCTACGAGCAGTACTTC. Translating it yields CASSSLTGTYEQYF.

The chain is built from TRBV2 and TRBJ2-3, with TRBD2 identical over 8 bases. There are 14 residues in the CDR3. The trim removed 8 bases at V and 5 bases at J, leaving 9 bases unmatched. The germline V gene has CDR1 SNHLY and CDR2 FYNNEI. The CDR3 sequence: CASSGGPPQDTQYF. CDR3 coding DNA: TGTGCCAGCTCGGGGGGGCCCCCACAAGATACGCAGTATTTT.

The J gene is TRBJ1-2, the V gene TRBV30; perhaps TRBD1 as D (5 bases). The germline V gene has CDR1 GTSNPN and CDR2 SVGIG (reference sequence). The CDR3 runs to 15 residues. V was cut by 0 bases and J by 8 bases, with 19 bases left in between. CDR3 loop: CAWSVWGSERTGYTF. The CDR3 DNA reads TGTGCCTGGAGTGTCTGGGGCAGCGAGCGAACGGGCTACACCTTC.